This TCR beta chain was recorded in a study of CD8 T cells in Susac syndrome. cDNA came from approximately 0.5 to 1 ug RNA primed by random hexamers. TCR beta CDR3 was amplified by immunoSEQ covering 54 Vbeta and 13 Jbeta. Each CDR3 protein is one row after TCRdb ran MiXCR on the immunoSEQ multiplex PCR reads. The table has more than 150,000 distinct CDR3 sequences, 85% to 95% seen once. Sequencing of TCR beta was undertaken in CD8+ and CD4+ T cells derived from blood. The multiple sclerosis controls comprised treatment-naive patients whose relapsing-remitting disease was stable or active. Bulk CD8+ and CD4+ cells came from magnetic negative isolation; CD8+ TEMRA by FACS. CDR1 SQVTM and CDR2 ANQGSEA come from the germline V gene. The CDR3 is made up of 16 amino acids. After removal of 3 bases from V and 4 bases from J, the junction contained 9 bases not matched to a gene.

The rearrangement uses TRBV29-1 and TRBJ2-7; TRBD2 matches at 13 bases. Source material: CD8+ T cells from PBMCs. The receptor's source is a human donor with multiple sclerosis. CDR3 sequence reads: CSVEASGTSGEYEQYF. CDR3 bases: TGCAGCGTTGAGGCGTCGGGGACTAGCGGGGAGTACGAGCAGTACTTC.